A selection of T cell receptor beta chains follows, all from one sample in a study of T cells in Graves' hyperthyroidism and ophthalmopathy. A single record per CDR3 protein comes from TCRdb applying MiXCR to the multiplex PCR reads. The sample consists of 500,000 to 650,000 distinct CDR3 sequences, approximately 17% of them appearing once. The sequencing input was blood. The receptor set was obtained from a woman younger than 30 with Graves' ophthalmopathy. Each CDR3 is given with its conserved first and last residue. The D gene is left open where the match is weak. Rows may omit the clone size; those that give it use once, few, many or a size class.

j_call: TRBJ2-7
v_call: TRBV7-3
d_call: TRBD1
clone_size: .
cdr3_length: 15
cdr3_aa: CASSLYGTGGYEQYF
cdr3_nt: TGTGCCAGCAGCTTATATGGGACAGGGGGTTACGAGCAGTACTTC

j_call: TRBJ1-1
v_call: TRBV2
d_call: .
clone_size: .
cdr3_length: 13
cdr3_aa: CASSANRDTEAFF
cdr3_nt: TGTGCCAGCAGTGCGAACAGGGACACTGAAGCTTTCTTT

j_call: TRBJ2-2
v_call: TRBV7-2
d_call: TRBD1
clone_size: .
cdr3_length: 13
cdr3_aa: CASSRTGAWELFF
cdr3_nt: TGTGCCAGCAGCCGGACAGGAGCCTGGGAGCTGTTTTTT

j_call: TRBJ1-1
v_call: TRBV28
d_call: TRBD1
clone_size: many
cdr3_length: 14
cdr3_aa: CASSSWTGNTEAFF
cdr3_nt: TGTGCCAGCAGTTCGTGGACAGGTAACACTGAAGCTTTCTTT

j_call: TRBJ1-2
v_call: TRBV5-1
d_call: TRBD1
clone_size: many
cdr3_length: 14
cdr3_aa: CASSLGQGNYGYTF
cdr3_nt: TGTGCCAGCAGCCTGGGACAGGGGAACTATGGCTACACCTTC

j_call: TRBJ2-1
v_call: TRBV10-3
d_call: .
clone_size: many
cdr3_length: 11
cdr3_aa: CAISFHNEQFF
cdr3_nt: TGTGCCATCAGTTTTCACAATGAGCAGTTCTTC

j_call: TRBJ2-1
v_call: TRBV7-3
d_call: .
clone_size: .
cdr3_length: 15
cdr3_aa: CASSLGTDYYNEQFF
cdr3_nt: TGTGCCAGCAGCTTGGGGACGGATTACTACAATGAGCAGTTCTTC

j_call: TRBJ2-3
v_call: TRBV6-2/TRBV6-3
d_call: .
clone_size: .
cdr3_length: 15
cdr3_aa: CASSSSGSGTDTQYF
cdr3_nt: TGTGCCAGCAGCTCTTCCGGGAGTGGGACAGATACGCAGTATTTT

j_call: TRBJ1-1
v_call: TRBV28
d_call: TRBD1
clone_size: many
cdr3_length: 15
cdr3_aa: CASSPTGEPNTEAFF
cdr3_nt: TGTGCCAGCAGCCCGACAGGGGAACCCAACACTGAAGCTTTCTTT

j_call: TRBJ2-1
v_call: TRBV11-2
d_call: .
clone_size: .
cdr3_length: 16
cdr3_aa: CASSIVGESSYNEQFF
cdr3_nt: TGTGCCAGCAGCATAGTGGGGGAGAGCTCCTACAATGAGCAGTTCTTC

j_call: TRBJ2-2
v_call: TRBV12-3/TRBV12-4
d_call: .
clone_size: .
cdr3_length: 12
cdr3_aa: CAGYKNTGELFF
cdr3_nt: TGTGCCGGCTACAAGAACACCGGGGAGCTGTTTTTT

j_call: TRBJ2-3
v_call: TRBV11-1
d_call: .
clone_size: few
cdr3_length: 15
cdr3_aa: CASSRDVYSTDTQYF
cdr3_nt: TGTGCCAGCAGCCGGGACGTATATAGCACAGATACGCAGTATTTT

j_call: TRBJ1-1
v_call: TRBV2
d_call: TRBD1
clone_size: many
cdr3_length: 17
cdr3_aa: CASSSTGGLLMNTEAFF
cdr3_nt: TGTGCCAGCAGTTCCACAGGGGGCCTTCTTATGAACACTGAAGCTTTCTTT

j_call: TRBJ2-1
v_call: TRBV18
d_call: .
clone_size: few
cdr3_length: 15
cdr3_aa: CASSPDDLGHNEQFF
cdr3_nt: TGTGCCAGCTCACCAGATGACCTCGGACACAATGAGCAGTTCTTC

j_call: TRBJ1-6
v_call: TRBV5-1
d_call: .
clone_size: .
cdr3_length: 14
cdr3_aa: CASSLQGPGSPLHF
cdr3_nt: TGCGCCAGCAGCTTACAGGGTCCAGGCTCACCCCTCCACTTT

j_call: TRBJ2-1
v_call: TRBV2
d_call: .
clone_size: many
cdr3_length: 16
cdr3_aa: CASLQGRSSSYNEQFF
cdr3_nt: TGTGCCAGCCTTCAGGGCCGATCCAGCTCCTACAATGAGCAGTTCTTC

j_call: TRBJ2-2
v_call: TRBV5-5
d_call: .
clone_size: .
cdr3_length: 12
cdr3_aa: CASSLEASGLFF
cdr3_nt: TGTGCCAGCAGCTTAGAGGCTTCGGGACTGTTTTTT

j_call: TRBJ1-1
v_call: TRBV28
d_call: .
clone_size: many
cdr3_length: 12
cdr3_aa: CASSLLGQWTFF
cdr3_nt: TGTGCCAGCAGTTTATTAGGACAGTGGACTTTCTTT

j_call: TRBJ2-3
v_call: TRBV28
d_call: .
clone_size: many
cdr3_length: 14
cdr3_aa: CASNPRDHTDTQYF
cdr3_nt: TGTGCCAGCAACCCACGGGACCACACAGATACGCAGTATTTT

j_call: TRBJ2-1
v_call: TRBV3-1
d_call: TRBD1
clone_size: many
cdr3_length: 15
cdr3_aa: CASTHRDRAYNEQFF
cdr3_nt: TGTGCCAGCACCCACCGGGACAGGGCCTACAATGAGCAGTTCTTC

j_call: TRBJ2-7
v_call: TRBV3-1
d_call: .
clone_size: many
cdr3_length: 14
cdr3_aa: CASSQGGTTYEQYF
cdr3_nt: TGTGCCAGCAGCCAAGGGGGTACCACCTACGAGCAGTACTTC

j_call: TRBJ2-7
v_call: TRBV7-9
d_call: .
clone_size: many
cdr3_length: 16
cdr3_aa: CASTLLGGTQSYEQYF
cdr3_nt: TGTGCCAGCACCCTCCTTGGTGGGACTCAATCCTACGAGCAGTACTTC

j_call: TRBJ2-7
v_call: TRBV20-1
d_call: .
clone_size: many
cdr3_length: 13
cdr3_aa: CSQAEGSAYEQYF
cdr3_nt: TGCAGTCAGGCCGAGGGGAGCGCCTACGAGCAGTACTTC

j_call: TRBJ2-6
v_call: TRBV6-1
d_call: TRBD1
clone_size: .
cdr3_length: 17
cdr3_aa: CASSVGQGMAGANVLTF
cdr3_nt: TGTGCCAGCAGTGTAGGACAGGGGATGGCCGGGGCCAACGTCCTGACTTTC

j_call: TRBJ1-1
v_call: TRBV27
d_call: .
clone_size: few
cdr3_length: 13
cdr3_aa: CASSYGTAFKAFF
cdr3_nt: TGTGCCAGCAGCTACGGGACCGCCTTTAAAGCTTTCTTT

j_call: TRBJ1-1
v_call: TRBV9
d_call: TRBD1
clone_size: many
cdr3_length: 17
cdr3_aa: CASSARQGALMNTEAFF
cdr3_nt: TGTGCCAGCAGCGCGAGACAGGGGGCCCTTATGAACACTGAAGCTTTCTTT

j_call: TRBJ2-1
v_call: TRBV28
d_call: TRBD2
clone_size: few
cdr3_length: 18
cdr3_aa: CASKILVGRGGPYNEQFF
cdr3_nt: TGTGCCAGTAAGATACTCGTGGGACGGGGGGGCCCCTACAATGAGCAGTTCTTC

j_call: TRBJ1-5
v_call: TRBV6-2/TRBV6-3
d_call: .
clone_size: many
cdr3_length: 14
cdr3_aa: CASSFGRNNQPQHF
cdr3_nt: TGTGCCAGCAGTTTCGGACGGAACAATCAGCCCCAGCATTTT

j_call: TRBJ1-5
v_call: TRBV4-2
d_call: .
clone_size: few
cdr3_length: 19
cdr3_aa: CASSQDERQDRWDNQPQHF
cdr3_nt: TGTGCCAGCAGCCAAGATGAACGACAGGACCGATGGGACAATCAGCCCCAGCATTTT

j_call: TRBJ2-5
v_call: TRBV2
d_call: TRBD2
clone_size: many
cdr3_length: 16
cdr3_aa: CASSPTTSGIPETQYF
cdr3_nt: TGTGCCAGCAGCCCTACCACTAGCGGGATACCCGAGACCCAGTACTTC

j_call: TRBJ2-1
v_call: TRBV20-1
d_call: TRBD1
clone_size: many
cdr3_length: 15
cdr3_aa: CSASQTGGNNNEQFF
cdr3_nt: TGCAGTGCAAGTCAGACAGGGGGGAATAACAATGAGCAGTTCTTC

j_call: TRBJ2-7
v_call: TRBV18
d_call: .
clone_size: many
cdr3_length: 15
cdr3_aa: CASSPTGTPNYEQYF
cdr3_nt: TGTGCCAGCTCACCAACAGGGACACCTAACTACGAGCAGTACTTC

j_call: TRBJ2-5
v_call: TRBV5-6
d_call: .
clone_size: .
cdr3_length: 17
cdr3_aa: CASSLGWGPGDQETQYF
cdr3_nt: TGTGCCAGCAGCTTGGGGTGGGGACCCGGAGACCAAGAGACCCAGTACTTC

j_call: TRBJ1-5
v_call: TRBV5-6
d_call: .
clone_size: .
cdr3_length: 12
cdr3_aa: CASSSVQGTQHF
cdr3_nt: TGTGCCAGCAGCTCTGTCCAGGGGACCCAGCATTTT

j_call: TRBJ1-2
v_call: TRBV7-8
d_call: .
clone_size: many
cdr3_length: 14
cdr3_aa: CASSLVAPEGGYTF
cdr3_nt: TGTGCCAGCAGCTTAGTAGCCCCGGAGGGGGGCTACACCTTC

j_call: TRBJ2-7
v_call: TRBV6-1
d_call: .
clone_size: many
cdr3_length: 15
cdr3_aa: CASSEYSLAAYEQYF
cdr3_nt: TGTGCCAGCAGTGAATATAGTCTAGCTGCCTACGAGCAGTACTTC

j_call: TRBJ2-7
v_call: TRBV6-2/TRBV6-3
d_call: .
clone_size: many
cdr3_length: 11
cdr3_aa: CASSQGREQYF
cdr3_nt: TGTGCCAGCAGTCAGGGTCGCGAGCAGTACTTC

j_call: TRBJ2-2
v_call: TRBV7-2
d_call: TRBD2
clone_size: .
cdr3_length: 15
cdr3_aa: CASSLAGGSHGELFF
cdr3_nt: TGTGCCAGCAGCTTAGCGGGGGGGTCTCACGGGGAGCTGTTTTTT

j_call: TRBJ1-1
v_call: TRBV4-2
d_call: .
clone_size: .
cdr3_length: 14
cdr3_aa: CASSQESQNTEAFF
cdr3_nt: TGTGCCAGCAGCCAAGAATCCCAGAACACTGAAGCTTTCTTT

j_call: TRBJ2-7
v_call: TRBV27
d_call: TRBD2
clone_size: .
cdr3_length: 15
cdr3_aa: CASSSWTSGGVEQYF
cdr3_nt: TGTGCCAGCAGTTCCTGGACTAGCGGGGGGGTTGAGCAGTACTTC

j_call: TRBJ2-6
v_call: TRBV19
d_call: .
clone_size: .
cdr3_length: 17
cdr3_aa: CASSKPRRYSGANVLTF
cdr3_nt: TGTGCCAGTAGTAAGCCCCGGCGTTACTCTGGGGCCAACGTCCTGACTTTC

j_call: TRBJ2-7
v_call: TRBV7-6
d_call: .
clone_size: few
cdr3_length: 13
cdr3_aa: CASSLEDRYEQYF
cdr3_nt: TGTGCCAGCAGCTTAGAAGATAGATACGAGCAGTACTTC

j_call: TRBJ2-7
v_call: TRBV4-2
d_call: TRBD2
clone_size: .
cdr3_length: 18
cdr3_aa: CASGQDGGSSGAAYEQYF
cdr3_nt: TGTGCCAGCGGCCAAGATGGGGGGTCTAGCGGGGCCGCCTACGAGCAGTACTTC

j_call: TRBJ1-1
v_call: TRBV4-2
d_call: TRBD1
clone_size: .
cdr3_length: 13
cdr3_aa: CASSTGQGAEAFF
cdr3_nt: TGTGCCAGCAGCACTGGACAGGGCGCTGAAGCTTTCTTT

j_call: TRBJ2-3
v_call: TRBV5-1
d_call: .
clone_size: many
cdr3_length: 13
cdr3_aa: CASSFTGEDTQYF
cdr3_nt: TGCGCCAGCAGCTTTACGGGGGAAGATACGCAGTATTTT

j_call: TRBJ2-5
v_call: TRBV6-1
d_call: .
clone_size: .
cdr3_length: 14
cdr3_aa: CASSMGRLQETQYF
cdr3_nt: TGTGCCAGCAGTATGGGACGCCTCCAAGAGACCCAGTACTTC

j_call: TRBJ1-1
v_call: TRBV19
d_call: TRBD1
clone_size: .
cdr3_length: 12
cdr3_aa: CASIRGRTEAFF
cdr3_nt: TGTGCCAGTATTAGGGGGCGGACTGAAGCTTTCTTT

j_call: TRBJ2-1
v_call: TRBV27
d_call: .
clone_size: .
cdr3_length: 12
cdr3_aa: CASSLPSARQFF
cdr3_nt: TGTGCCAGCAGTTTACCTTCGGCCCGGCAGTTCTTC

j_call: TRBJ2-5
v_call: TRBV10-3
d_call: TRBD1
clone_size: .
cdr3_length: 13
cdr3_aa: CAISGRGKETQYF
cdr3_nt: TGTGCCATCAGTGGCAGGGGGAAAGAGACCCAGTACTTC

j_call: TRBJ2-2
v_call: TRBV27
d_call: .
clone_size: .
cdr3_length: 13
cdr3_aa: CASSTSRTGELFF
cdr3_nt: TGTGCCAGCAGTACATCCCGCACCGGGGAGCTGTTTTTT

j_call: TRBJ1-5
v_call: TRBV4-2
d_call: TRBD1
clone_size: .
cdr3_length: 16
cdr3_aa: CASSQAGTGSNQPQHF
cdr3_nt: TGTGCCAGCAGCCAAGCCGGGACAGGGAGCAATCAGCCCCAGCATTTT

j_call: TRBJ2-3
v_call: TRBV28
d_call: .
clone_size: many
cdr3_length: 14
cdr3_aa: CASTSPGAGDTQYF
cdr3_nt: TGTGCCAGCACCTCCCCGGGGGCGGGAGATACGCAGTATTTT

j_call: TRBJ2-7
v_call: TRBV19
d_call: TRBD2
clone_size: .
cdr3_length: 14
cdr3_aa: CARTSGRHPYEQYF
cdr3_nt: TGTGCCAGAACTAGCGGGAGGCACCCCTACGAGCAGTACTTC

j_call: TRBJ2-1
v_call: TRBV27
d_call: .
clone_size: few
cdr3_length: 13
cdr3_aa: CASSPPESDEQFF
cdr3_nt: TGTGCCAGCAGCCCCCCAGAGTCGGATGAGCAGTTCTTC